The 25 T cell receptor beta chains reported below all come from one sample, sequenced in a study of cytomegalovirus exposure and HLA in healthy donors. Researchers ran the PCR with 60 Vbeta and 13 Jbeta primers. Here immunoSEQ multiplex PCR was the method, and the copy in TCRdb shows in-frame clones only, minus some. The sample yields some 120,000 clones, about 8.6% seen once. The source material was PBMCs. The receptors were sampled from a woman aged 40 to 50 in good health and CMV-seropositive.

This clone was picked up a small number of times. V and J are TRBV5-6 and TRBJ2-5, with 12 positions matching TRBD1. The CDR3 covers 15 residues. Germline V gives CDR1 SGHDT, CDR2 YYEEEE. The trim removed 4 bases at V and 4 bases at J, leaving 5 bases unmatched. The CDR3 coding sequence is TGTGCCAGCAGCCTAGGGACAGGGGGCAGAGAGACCCAGTACTTC. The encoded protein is CASSLGTGGRETQYF.

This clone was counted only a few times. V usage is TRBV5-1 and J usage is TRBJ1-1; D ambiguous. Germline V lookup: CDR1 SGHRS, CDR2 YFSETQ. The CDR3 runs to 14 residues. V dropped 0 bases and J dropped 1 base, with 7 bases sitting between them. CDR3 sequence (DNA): TGCGCCAGCAGCTTGGATAGCAGGAACACTGAAGCTTTCTTT. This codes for CASSLDSRNTEAFF.

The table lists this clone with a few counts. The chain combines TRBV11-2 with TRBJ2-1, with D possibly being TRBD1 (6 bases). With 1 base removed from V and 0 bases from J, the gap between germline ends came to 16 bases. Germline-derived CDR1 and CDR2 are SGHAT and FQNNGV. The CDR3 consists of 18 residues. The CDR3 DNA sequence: TGTGCCAGCAGCTTAGTAGGGGGAGCCTCTGGCTCCTACAATGAGCAGTTCTTC. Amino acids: CASSLVGGASGSYNEQFF.

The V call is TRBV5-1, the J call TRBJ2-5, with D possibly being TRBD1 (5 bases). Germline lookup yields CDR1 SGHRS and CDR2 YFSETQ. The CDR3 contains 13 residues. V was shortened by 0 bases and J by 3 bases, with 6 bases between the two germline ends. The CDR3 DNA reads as TGCGCCAGCAGCTTGGGCAGGGAAGAGACCCAGTACTTC. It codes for CASSLGREETQYF.

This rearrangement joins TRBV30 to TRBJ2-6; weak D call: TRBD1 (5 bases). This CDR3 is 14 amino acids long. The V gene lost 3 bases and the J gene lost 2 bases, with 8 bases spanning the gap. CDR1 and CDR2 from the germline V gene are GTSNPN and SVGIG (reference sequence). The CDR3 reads CAWSQGPGANVLTF. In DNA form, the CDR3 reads TGTGCCTGGAGCCAGGGCCCTGGGGCCAACGTCCTGACTTTC.

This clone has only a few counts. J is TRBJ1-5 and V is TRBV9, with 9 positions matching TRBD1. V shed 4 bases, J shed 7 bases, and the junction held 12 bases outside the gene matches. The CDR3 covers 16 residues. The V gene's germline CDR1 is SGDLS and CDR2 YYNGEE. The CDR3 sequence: CASSRGLGQGGQPQHF. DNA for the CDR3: TGTGCCAGCAGCAGAGGCCTGGGACAGGGTGGACAGCCCCAGCATTTT.

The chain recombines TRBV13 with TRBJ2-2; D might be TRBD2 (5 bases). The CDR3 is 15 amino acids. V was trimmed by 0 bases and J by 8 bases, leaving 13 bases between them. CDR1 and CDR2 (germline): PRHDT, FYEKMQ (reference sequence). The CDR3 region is CASSLGDFPKGELFF. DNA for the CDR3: TGTGCCAGCAGCTTAGGGGACTTCCCGAAAGGGGAGCTGTTTTTT.

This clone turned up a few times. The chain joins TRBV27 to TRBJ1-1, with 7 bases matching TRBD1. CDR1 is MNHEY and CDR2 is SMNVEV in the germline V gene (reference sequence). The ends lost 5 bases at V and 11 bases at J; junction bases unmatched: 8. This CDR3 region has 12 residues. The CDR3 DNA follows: TGTGCCAGCAGTCCGGGACAGCGCCGGGCTTTCTTT. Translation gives CASSPGQRRAFF.

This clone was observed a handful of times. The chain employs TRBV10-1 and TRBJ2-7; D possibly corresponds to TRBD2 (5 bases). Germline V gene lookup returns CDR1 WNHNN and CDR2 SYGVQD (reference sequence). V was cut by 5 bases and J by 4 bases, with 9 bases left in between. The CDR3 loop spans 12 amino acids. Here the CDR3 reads CASSPGMYEQYF. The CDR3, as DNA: TGCGCCAGCAGTCCCGGGATGTACGAGCAGTACTTC.

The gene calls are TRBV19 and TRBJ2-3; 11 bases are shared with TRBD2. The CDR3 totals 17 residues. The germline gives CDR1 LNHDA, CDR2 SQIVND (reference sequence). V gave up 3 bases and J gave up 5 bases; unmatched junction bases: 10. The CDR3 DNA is TGTGCCAGTAGTATCTCCTTAGCGGGGGGGAGGGGAGATACGCAGTATTTT. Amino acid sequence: CASSISLAGGRGDTQYF.

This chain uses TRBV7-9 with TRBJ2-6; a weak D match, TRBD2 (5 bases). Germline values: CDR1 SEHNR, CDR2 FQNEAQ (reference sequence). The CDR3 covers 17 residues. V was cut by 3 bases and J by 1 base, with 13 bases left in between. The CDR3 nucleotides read TGTGCCAGCAGCTTCCTTACTAGATCTTCTGGGGCCAACGTCCTGACTTTC. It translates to CASSFLTRSSGANVLTF.

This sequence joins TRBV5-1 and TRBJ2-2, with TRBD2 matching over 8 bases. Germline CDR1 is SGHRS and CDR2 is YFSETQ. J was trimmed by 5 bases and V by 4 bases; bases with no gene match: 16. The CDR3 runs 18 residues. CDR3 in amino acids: CASSTRTSHGIGTGELFF. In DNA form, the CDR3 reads TGCGCCAGCAGCACCCGGACTAGCCATGGTATTGGGACCGGGGAGCTGTTTTTT.

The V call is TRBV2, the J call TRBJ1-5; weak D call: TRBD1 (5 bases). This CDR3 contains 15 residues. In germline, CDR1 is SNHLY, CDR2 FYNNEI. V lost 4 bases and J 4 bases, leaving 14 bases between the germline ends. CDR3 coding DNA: TGTGCCAGCAGTGTCGGGGGGATAGGAAATCAGCCCCAGCATTTT. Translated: CASSVGGIGNQPQHF.

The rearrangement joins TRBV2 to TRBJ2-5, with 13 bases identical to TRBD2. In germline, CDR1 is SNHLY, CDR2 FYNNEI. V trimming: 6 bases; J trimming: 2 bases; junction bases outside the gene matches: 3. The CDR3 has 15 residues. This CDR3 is CASRRTSGGQETQYF. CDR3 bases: TGTGCCAGCAGAAGGACTAGCGGGGGACAAGAGACCCAGTACTTC.

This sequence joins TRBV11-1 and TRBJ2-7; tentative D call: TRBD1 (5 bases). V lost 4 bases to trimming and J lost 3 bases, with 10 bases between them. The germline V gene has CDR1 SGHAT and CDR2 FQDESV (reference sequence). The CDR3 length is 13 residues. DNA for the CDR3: TGTGCCAGCAGCTCGACAGACAACTACGAGCAGTACTTC. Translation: CASSSTDNYEQYF.

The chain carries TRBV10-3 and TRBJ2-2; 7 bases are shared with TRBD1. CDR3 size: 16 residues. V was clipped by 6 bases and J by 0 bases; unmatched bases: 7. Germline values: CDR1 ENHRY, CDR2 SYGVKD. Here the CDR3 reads CAIRNWTGSNTGELFF. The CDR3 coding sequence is TGTGCCATCAGGAACTGGACAGGCTCGAACACCGGGGAGCTGTTTTTT.

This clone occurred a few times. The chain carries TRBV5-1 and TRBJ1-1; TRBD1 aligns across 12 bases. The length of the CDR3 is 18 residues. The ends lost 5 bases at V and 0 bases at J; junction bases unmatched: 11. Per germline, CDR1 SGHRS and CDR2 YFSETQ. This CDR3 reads CASRPTLGTGGMNTEAFF. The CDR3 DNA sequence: TGCGCCAGCAGACCAACCCTTGGGACAGGGGGCATGAACACTGAAGCTTTCTTT.

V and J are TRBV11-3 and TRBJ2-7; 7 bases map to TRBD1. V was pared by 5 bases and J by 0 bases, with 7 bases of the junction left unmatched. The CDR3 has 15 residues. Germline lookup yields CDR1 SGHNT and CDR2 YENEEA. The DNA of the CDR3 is TGTGCCAGCAGCCCTTGGACAGGTCTCTCCTACGAGCAGTACTTC. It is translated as CASSPWTGLSYEQYF. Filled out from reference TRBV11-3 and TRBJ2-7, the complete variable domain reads EAGVVQSPRYKIIEKKQPVAFWCNPISGHNTLYWYLQNLGQGPELLIRYENEEAVDDSQLPKDRFSAERLKGVDSTLKIQPAELGDSAVYLCASSPWTGLSYEQYFGPGTRLTVT.

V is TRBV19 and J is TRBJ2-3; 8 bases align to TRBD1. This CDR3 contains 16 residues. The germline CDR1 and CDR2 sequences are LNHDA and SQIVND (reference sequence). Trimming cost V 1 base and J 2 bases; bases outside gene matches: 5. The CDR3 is CASSIGTGITTDTQYF. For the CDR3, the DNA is TGTGCCAGTAGTATAGGGACAGGGATCACCACAGATACGCAGTATTTT. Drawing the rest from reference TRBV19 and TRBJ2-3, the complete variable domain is DGGITQSPKYLFRKEGQNVTLSCEQNLNHDAMYWYRQDPGQGLRLIYYSQIVNDFQKGDIAEGYSVSREKKESFPLTVTSAQKNPTAFYLCASSIGTGITTDTQYFGPGTRLTVL.

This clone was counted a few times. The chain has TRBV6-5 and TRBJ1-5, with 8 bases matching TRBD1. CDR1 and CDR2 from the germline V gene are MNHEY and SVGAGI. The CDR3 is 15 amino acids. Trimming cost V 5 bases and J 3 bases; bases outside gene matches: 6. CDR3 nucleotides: TGTGCCAGCAGTAGGGACAGGCAGACCAATCAGCCCCAGCATTTT. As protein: CASSRDRQTNQPQHF.

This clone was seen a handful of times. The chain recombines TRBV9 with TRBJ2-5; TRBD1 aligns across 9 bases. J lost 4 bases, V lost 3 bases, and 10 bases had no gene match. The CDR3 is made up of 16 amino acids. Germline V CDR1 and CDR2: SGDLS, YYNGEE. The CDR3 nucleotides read TGTGCCAGCAGCGAGGGGACAGGGTTTAATGGAGAGACCCAGTACTTC. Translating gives CASSEGTGFNGETQYF.

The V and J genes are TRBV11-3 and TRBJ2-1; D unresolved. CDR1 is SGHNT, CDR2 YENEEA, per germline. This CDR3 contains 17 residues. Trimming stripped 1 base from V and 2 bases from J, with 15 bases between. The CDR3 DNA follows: TGTGCCAGCAGCTTAGGGTCTACTTTATCTCCCTACAATGAGCAGTTCTTC. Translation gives CASSLGSTLSPYNEQFF.

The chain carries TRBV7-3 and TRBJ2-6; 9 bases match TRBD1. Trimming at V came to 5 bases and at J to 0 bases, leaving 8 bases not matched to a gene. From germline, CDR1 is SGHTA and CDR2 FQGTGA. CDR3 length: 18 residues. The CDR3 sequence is CASSTNRGRDSGANVLTF. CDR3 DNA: TGTGCCAGCAGCACCAACAGGGGGCGCGACTCTGGGGCCAACGTCCTGACTTTC.

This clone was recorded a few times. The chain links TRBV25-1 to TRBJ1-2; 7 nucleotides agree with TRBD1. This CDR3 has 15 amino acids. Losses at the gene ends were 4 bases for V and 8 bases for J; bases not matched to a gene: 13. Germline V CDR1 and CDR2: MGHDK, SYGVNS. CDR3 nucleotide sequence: TGTGCCAGCAGTGGGGGACAGTTCCCCTGGGGAGGCTACACCTTC. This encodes CASSGGQFPWGGYTF.

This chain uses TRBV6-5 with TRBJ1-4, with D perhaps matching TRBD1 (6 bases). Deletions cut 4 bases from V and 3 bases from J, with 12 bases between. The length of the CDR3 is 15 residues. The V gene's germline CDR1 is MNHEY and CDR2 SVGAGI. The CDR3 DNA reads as TGTGCCAGCAGTTCTAACAGGGCTGCTAATGAAAAACTGTTTTTT. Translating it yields CASSSNRAANEKLFF.